The 11 T cell receptor beta chains reported below all come from one sample, sequenced in a study of blood T cell repertoires in COVID-19. Assay used: immunoSEQ multiplex PCR; TCRdb lists only in-frame clones, some missing. The sample carries 160,000 or so clones, about 85% recorded once. Material for sequencing was peripheral blood. These receptors all stem from a man aged 35 to 55 with acute or convalescent COVID-19.

The chain has TRBV28 and TRBJ1-2; unclear D gene. The V gene's germline CDR1 is MDHEN and CDR2 SYDVKM. The CDR3 is 11 amino acids. Trimming stripped 6 bases from V and 4 bases from J, with 6 bases between. CDR3 bases: TGTGCCAGCAGCTCGGGCTATGGCTACACCTTC. Translation: CASSSGYGYTF.

In this sample, this clone turned up once. The rearrangement joins TRBV5-6 to TRBJ1-1; D not resolved. The CDR3 extends over 13 amino acids. Per germline, CDR1 SGHDT and CDR2 YYEEEE. Trimming removed 0 bases at V and 6 bases at J, with 9 bases between. The CDR3 loop is CASSLDPGAEAFF. The DNA of the CDR3 is TGTGCCAGCAGCTTGGATCCCGGGGCTGAAGCTTTCTTT. The whole variable domain, remainder taken from reference TRBV5-6 and TRBJ1-1, is DAGVTQSPTHLIKTRGQQVTLRCSPKSGHDTVSWYQQALGQGPQFIFQYYEEEERQRGNFPDRFSGHQFPNYSSELNVNALLLGDSALYLCASSLDPGAEAFFGQGTRLTVV.

V usage is TRBV2 and J usage is TRBJ2-7; 12 bases fit TRBD2. V dropped 4 bases and J dropped 2; count of bases not matched to a gene: 3. Germline V gene lookup returns CDR1 SNHLY and CDR2 FYNNEI. This CDR3 comprises 15 residues. The CDR3 DNA follows: TGTGCCAGCAGTGCCGGACTAGCGGGGACCTACGAGCAGTACTTC. The encoded protein is CASSAGLAGTYEQYF.

CDR3 DNA sequence: TGTGCCAGCAGTAGGGGAACCTACAATGAGCAGTTCTTC. It codes for CASSRGTYNEQFF. The rearrangement joins TRBV6-5 to TRBJ2-1, with a weak D call TRBD1 (5 bases). CDR3 length: 13 amino acids. V was shortened by 5 bases and J by 2 bases, with 7 bases between the two germline ends. Germline V gene lookup returns CDR1 MNHEY and CDR2 SVGAGI.

The rearrangement uses TRBV15 and TRBJ1-1; no clear D. The CDR3 consists of 12 residues. Germline V gene sequence: CDR1 LNHNV, CDR2 YYDKDF (reference sequence). The V gene lost 5 bases and the J gene lost 5 bases, with 9 bases spanning the gap. For the CDR3, the DNA is TGTGCCACCAGCCTAGCCAGAACTGAAGCTTTCTTT. This translates into CATSLARTEAFF.

V gene TRBV5-1 combines with J gene TRBJ1-2; 9 bases agree with TRBD1. This CDR3 is built from 14 residues. Germline CDR1 SGHRS, CDR2 YFSETQ. Trimming took 4 bases from V and 5 from J; bases not matched to a gene: 6. Here the CDR3 DNA reads TGCGCCAGCAGCACCACAGGGGGCGGGTATGGCTACACCTTC. Its protein is CASSTTGGGYGYTF.

The J gene is TRBJ1-5, the V gene TRBV2, with D perhaps TRBD1 (5 bases). In germline, CDR1 is SNHLY, CDR2 FYNNEI. Trimming cost V 5 bases and J 0 bases, with 11 bases left between them. CDR3 length equals 15 residues. The CDR3 nucleotides read TGTGCCAGCAGTTTCCAGGGAAGTAGCAATCAGCCCCAGCATTTT. The encoded protein is CASSFQGSSNQPQHF. Combining the CDR3 with reference TRBV2 and TRBJ1-5 gives the whole variable domain EPEVTQTPSHQVTQMGQEVILRCVPISNHLYFYWYRQILGQKVEFLVSFYNNEISEKSEIFDDQFSVERPDGSNFTLKIRSTKLEDSAMYFCASSFQGSSNQPQHFGDGTRLSIL.

V is TRBV7-3 and J is TRBJ1-1, with 7 bases matching TRBD1. The CDR3 has 14 amino acids. V was clipped by 5 bases and J by 5 bases; unmatched bases: 8. The germline V gene has CDR1 SGHTA and CDR2 FQGTGA. The CDR3 nucleotides read TGTGCCAGCAGCCAAGGACAGGTTGGGACTGAAGCTTTCTTT. This gives the protein CASSQGQVGTEAFF.

This chain joins TRBV3-1 (or the pseudogene TRBV3-2) and TRBJ1-6; possible D gene TRBD1, 6 bases. Between the trimmed V and J ends, which lost 4 bases and 5 bases, there was a span of 27 bases. Germline loops: CDR1 LGHDT, CDR2 YNNKEL (reference sequence). This CDR3 comprises 20 residues. CDR3 bases: TGTGCCAGCAGCCCGTCCCCCGGCCTAACCTTGACAGGCGATAATTCACCCCTCCACTTT. As protein: CASSPSPGLTLTGDNSPLHF.

The gene calls are TRBV19 and TRBJ2-3; tentative D call: TRBD2 (6 bases). Germline assignment: CDR1 LNHDA and CDR2 SQIVND (reference sequence). This CDR3 has 15 residues. Trimming took 7 bases from V and 1 from J, leaving 15 bases between them. CDR3 residues: CASIGGSLGTDTQYF. CDR3 bases: TGTGCCAGTATAGGAGGGTCTCTTGGCACAGATACGCAGTATTTT.

The rearrangement links TRBV5-1 to TRBJ1-2; 8 positions match TRBD1. V lost 2 bases to trimming and J lost 8 bases; unmatched junction nucleotides: 11. CDR1 is SGHRS, CDR2 YFSETQ, per germline. This CDR3 is built from 15 residues. CDR3 sequence: CASSFTGGQAGGYTF. CDR3 DNA: TGCGCCAGCAGCTTTACAGGGGGACAGGCAGGAGGCTACACCTTC.